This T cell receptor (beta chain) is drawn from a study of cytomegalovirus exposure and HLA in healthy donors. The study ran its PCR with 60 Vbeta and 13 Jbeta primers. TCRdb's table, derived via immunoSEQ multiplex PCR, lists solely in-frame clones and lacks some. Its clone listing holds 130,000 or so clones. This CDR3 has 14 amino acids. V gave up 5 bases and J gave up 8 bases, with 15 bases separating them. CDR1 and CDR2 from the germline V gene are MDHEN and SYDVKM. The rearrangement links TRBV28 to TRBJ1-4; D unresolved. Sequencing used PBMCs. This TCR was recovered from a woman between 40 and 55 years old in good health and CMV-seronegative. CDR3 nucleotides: TGTGCCAGCAGTCCCCCTCGGGGATGGGAAAAACTGTTTTTT. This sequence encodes CASSPPRGWEKLFF.